The table lists the clone carrying this T cell receptor beta chain with many counts. They built TCR cDNA with 5'RACE template switching, a step that put in a universal primer site and UMIs. TCRdb re-derived calls from the 5' RACE reads in MiXCR, one entry per CDR3 protein. The profile covers some 240,000 distinct CDR3 sequences, with about 3.7% appearing a single time and about a fifth taken by the ten largest. The data stem from a study of T cells after yellow fever vaccination. Study-wide background: Any fraction with a low cell number was prepared using SMART-Seq v4 Ultra Low Input.

V gave up 11 bases and J gave up 5 bases, with 21 bases separating them. CDR3 length: 14 amino acids. Germline loops: CDR1 SNHLY, CDR2 FYNNEI. Sequences were derived from PBMCs, sampled 15 days after the yellow fever booster vaccination. V usage is TRBV2 and J usage is TRBJ2-5; a possible D gene is TRBD1 (7 bases). The clonotype comes from a man aged 18-30 years who received the YFV17D yellow fever vaccine. The CDR3 DNA reads as TGTGCCGGCTCGCGGCAGGGGGGAGACGAGACCCAGTACTTC. This encodes CAGSRQGGDETQYF.